These 31 T cell receptor beta chains came from one sample sequenced in a study of T-cell reconstitution after alpha-beta-depleted transplantation in children. This sample's TCRbeta library carried unique molecular identifier barcodes. TCRdb recomputed calls from the PCR reads with MiXCR, one row per CDR3 protein. The table has around 300,000 distinct CDR3 sequences, more than 9% seen once. This specimen was peripheral blood, taken 180 days after TCRalphabeta/CD19-depleted stem cell transplant. The receptors were sampled from a male patient aged 2 to 9 who had a stem cell transplant for chronic granulomatous disease, so the T cells may come from the graft donor.

The DNA for the CDR3 is TGTGCCAGTAGTATCGGACGGGGCTACACCTTC. Encoded protein: CASSIGRGYTF. This chain uses TRBV19 with TRBJ1-2; D uncertain. The V gene lost 3 bases and the J gene lost 8 bases, with 7 bases spanning the gap. CDR1 and CDR2 (germline): LNHDA, SQIVND (reference sequence). The CDR3 is 11 amino acids.

The table lists this clonotype with many counts. This chain links TRBV5-1 with TRBJ2-1; D is ambiguous. Germline CDR1 SGHRS, CDR2 YFSETQ. The length of the CDR3 is 15 residues. The V end lost 3 bases, the J end lost 15 bases, and 25 bases lay between the germline ends. This CDR3 is CASSSNPRPPNDPFF. CDR3 DNA sequence: TGCGCCAGCAGCTCTAACCCGAGACCACCTAACGATCCGTTCTTC.

This clonotype was seen ten or more times. The chain couples TRBV20-1 to TRBJ2-2, with D possibly being TRBD2 (5 bases). V lost 0 bases and J lost 9, with 11 bases in between. CDR1 and CDR2 (germline): DFQATT, SNEGSKA (reference sequence). There are 13 residues in the CDR3. The CDR3 sequence: CSARESAGRELFF. As DNA, the CDR3 is TGCAGTGCTAGAGAGTCCGCCGGGAGGGAGCTGTTTTTT.

This clonotype was seen many times. V and J are TRBV5-6 and TRBJ2-7, with 8 positions matching TRBD1. With V trimmed by 3 bases and J by 6 bases, 11 bases remained unmatched. The CDR3 loop spans 15 amino acids. Germline V gene lookup returns CDR1 SGHDT and CDR2 YYEEEE. The CDR3 loop is CASSSVPVGQGEQYF. The CDR3 DNA reads TGTGCCAGCAGCTCTGTCCCCGTCGGACAGGGCGAGCAGTACTTC.

Worth noting for this clonotype: This clone may be a read error of a much larger clone one base away. The DNA of the CDR3 is TGTGACAGCAGTTACTCGATATTTTCTCGGGGGGTACCTTACGAGCAGTACTTC. Translated: CDSSYSIFSRGVPYEQYF. The chain employs TRBV6-5 and TRBJ2-7; 7 bases agree with TRBD2. Germline values: CDR1 MNHEY, CDR2 SVGAGI. This CDR3 region has 18 residues.

This clonotype was counted at least ten times. The gene calls are TRBV11-2 and TRBJ2-1, with D possibly being TRBD2 (6 bases). V lost 5 bases and J 0 bases, leaving 11 bases between the germline ends. Germline CDR1 reads SGHAT; CDR2 reads FQNNGV. The CDR3 consists of 15 residues. CDR3 DNA: TGTGCCAGCAGCCAGGGACTTAGCTCCTACAATGAGCAGTTCTTC. Translated, it gives CASSQGLSSYNEQFF.

This clonotype was observed at least ten times. The chain carries TRBV10-3 and TRBJ2-3; 8 nucleotides line up with TRBD2. CDR3 length: 16 amino acids. Germline V gene lookup returns CDR1 ENHRY and CDR2 SYGVKD. V shed 0 bases, J shed 0 bases, and the junction held 2 bases outside the gene matches. The CDR3 sequence: CAISESAGGSTDTQYF. In DNA form, the CDR3 reads TGTGCCATCAGTGAGTCCGCGGGGGGCAGCACAGATACGCAGTATTTT.

The sample holds many counts of this clonotype. V and J are TRBV6-1 and TRBJ2-3; D may be TRBD1 (5 bases). The CDR3 is 14 residues long. Germline V CDR1 and CDR2: MNHNS, SASEGT. With 3 bases removed from V and 3 bases from J, the gap between germline ends came to 10 bases. For the CDR3, the DNA is TGTGCCAGCAGTGACAGGGTGAAAACAGATACGCAGTATTTT. Translated: CASSDRVKTDTQYF.

In this sample, this clonotype turned up many times. The chain recombines TRBV5-6 with TRBJ2-2; D call uncertain. Germline assignment: CDR1 SGHDT and CDR2 YYEEEE. The CDR3 loop spans 15 amino acids. The V gene lost 0 bases and the J gene lost 6 bases, with 12 bases spanning the gap. The CDR3 region is CASSLAWQPSGELFF. The CDR3 nucleotides are TGTGCCAGCAGCTTGGCCTGGCAACCGTCCGGGGAGCTGTTTTTT. Looking up the rest from reference TRBV5-6 and TRBJ2-2 gives the full variable domain: DAGVTQSPTHLIKTRGQQVTLRCSPKSGHDTVSWYQQALGQGPQFIFQYYEEEERQRGNFPDRFSGHQFPNYSSELNVNALLLGDSALYLCASSLAWQPSGELFFGEGSRLTVL.

This clonotype was observed many times. V is TRBV10-3 and J is TRBJ2-1; tentative D call: TRBD1 (5 bases). Per the germline V gene, CDR1 is ENHRY and CDR2 is SYGVKD. The germline V and J ends were trimmed by 2 bases and 5 bases, with 13 bases remaining between them. There are 15 residues in the CDR3. CDR3 coding DNA: TGTGCCATCAGTGAGGCACAAGGGGTCAACAATGAGCAGTTCTTC. Translation gives CAISEAQGVNNEQFF.

V usage is TRBV19 and J usage is TRBJ2-7; 8 bases fit TRBD1. The CDR3 covers 14 residues. The V gene's germline CDR1 is LNHDA and CDR2 SQIVND (reference sequence). V was clipped by 5 bases and J by 2 bases; unmatched bases: 5. This CDR3 reads CASSPTQGAYEQYF. The CDR3 DNA reads TGTGCCAGTAGTCCGACACAGGGGGCCTACGAGCAGTACTTC.

There are many counts of this clonotype. The chain recombines TRBV29-1 with TRBJ2-2, with D possibly being TRBD1 or TRBD2 (5 bases each). V was clipped by 3 bases and J by 8 bases, with 10 bases between them. CDR1 is SQVTM and CDR2 is ANQGSEA in the germline V gene. The CDR3 is 12 amino acids. For the CDR3, the DNA is TGCAGCGTTGATCCCGGGGCTGGGGAGCTGTTTTTT. Protein sequence: CSVDPGAGELFF.

This clonotype occurred many times. The CDR3 region has the DNA TGTGCCAGCAGTTTAGGACAGCCGTTCGTCCTGACTTTC. Encoded protein: CASSLGQPFVLTF. This chain links TRBV27 with TRBJ2-6, with a tentative D call TRBD1 (6 bases). Trimming removed 2 bases from V and 12 bases from J, with 11 bases in between. The germline gives CDR1 MNHEY, CDR2 SMNVEV (reference sequence). The CDR3 has 13 residues.

This clonotype has ten or more counts. The J gene is TRBJ2-3, the V gene TRBV2; the D is unclear. CDR3 length: 16 residues. V was trimmed by 5 bases and J by 3 bases, leaving 18 bases between them. CDR1 is SNHLY, CDR2 FYNNEI, per germline. CDR3 in amino acids: CASSRLPLEETDTQYF. The CDR3 coding sequence is TGTGCCAGCAGTAGATTACCCCTCGAGGAGACAGATACGCAGTATTTT.

As concerns this clonotype: A read error may explain this, as a much larger clone is one base away. The chain links TRBV4-3 to TRBJ1-2; 7 nucleotides match TRBD1. V dropped 0 bases and J dropped 3; count of bases not matched to a gene: 4. Germline V gives CDR1 LGHNA, CDR2 YSLEER. The CDR3 has 15 residues. The CDR3 protein is CASSQEVTGDYGYTF. The CDR3 DNA follows: TGCGCCAGCAGCCAAGAGGTTACAGGGGACTATGGCTACACCTTC.

In this sample, this clonotype turned up many times. This chain connects TRBV10-3 to TRBJ2-5, with 9 bases matching TRBD2. CDR1 is ENHRY, CDR2 SYGVKD, per germline. This CDR3 region has 16 residues. The V gene end was trimmed by 4 bases and the J gene end by 5 bases; junction bases not matched to a gene: 11. The CDR3 loop is CAISVGLAPTQETQYF. For the CDR3, the DNA is TGTGCCATCAGTGTGGGACTAGCACCCACCCAGGAGACCCAGTACTTC.

This clonotype was picked up many times. The chain employs TRBV18 and TRBJ1-1; 7 bases agree with TRBD1. Germline assignment: CDR1 KGHSH and CDR2 LQKENI. Unmatched junction bases numbered 7, after V lost 3 bases and J lost 0 bases. The CDR3 spans 16 residues. The CDR3 nucleotides read TGTGCCAGCTCACCCCGACAGGGAAGTATGAACACTGAAGCTTTCTTT. This gives the protein CASSPRQGSMNTEAFF.

Turning to this clonotype: One end of the junction is discordant with germline, which a read error may explain. The chain carries TRBV7-9 and TRBJ2-5; no reliable D call. The CDR3 runs to 15 residues. Germline loops: CDR1 SEHNR, CDR2 FQNEAQ (reference sequence). DNA of the CDR3: TGTGCCAACAGCTTCGGACGGAGCGCCCAAGAGACCCAGTACTTC. Translation: CANSFGRSAQETQYF.

This clonotype was recorded many times. In DNA form, the CDR3 reads TGTGCCAGCTCACTCCGGGACAACCAAGAGACCCAGTACTTC. This gives the protein CASSLRDNQETQYF. This chain links TRBV18 with TRBJ2-5, with D possibly matching TRBD1 (6 bases). The V gene's germline CDR1 is KGHSH and CDR2 LQKENI. V gave up 4 bases and J gave up 0 bases, with 9 bases separating them. CDR3 length equals 14 residues.

This clonotype was picked up many times. This chain uses TRBV5-1 with TRBJ2-5; D is perhaps TRBD1 (5 bases). CDR1 and CDR2 from the germline V gene are SGHRS and YFSETQ. With 2 bases removed from V and 5 bases from J, the gap between germline ends came to 10 bases. The CDR3 has 13 amino acids. CDR3 region: CASSFLGRETQYF. The CDR3 DNA reads TGCGCCAGCAGCTTTCTGGGGCGGGAGACCCAGTACTTC.

This clonotype was seen ten or more times. This chain links TRBV3-1 with TRBJ2-7; TRBD1 might be the D (6 bases). The CDR3 has 14 residues. V was cut by 4 bases and J by 2 bases, with 12 bases left in between. CDR1 is LGHDT and CDR2 is YNNKEL in the germline V gene (reference sequence). The CDR3 bases are TGTGCCAGCAGCCTGAGGGGGACCACCTACGAGCAGTACTTC. This encodes CASSLRGTTYEQYF.

This clonotype has at least ten counts. The rearrangement joins TRBV12-3 or TRBV12-4 to TRBJ1-1; the D is unclear. The ends were cut back, 8 bases at V and 1 base at J, with 17 bases in the middle. The CDR3 contains 15 residues. CDR3 DNA sequence: TGTGCCAGCCGGACCAGAGACACCAAGAACACTGAAGCTTTCTTT. This sequence encodes CASRTRDTKNTEAFF.

This clonotype was detected ten times or more. CDR3 sequence (DNA): TGTGCCAGCAGAACCAATTTGAGAACATACAATGAGCAGTTCTTC. It is translated as CASRTNLRTYNEQFF. The gene calls are TRBV7-2 and TRBJ2-1, with D hard to call. This CDR3 has 15 residues. CDR1 and CDR2 (germline): SGHTA, FQGNSA. Trimming pared 6 bases from V and 4 bases from J, leaving 16 bases between. Filled out from reference TRBV7-2 and TRBJ2-1, the complete variable domain reads GAGVSQSPSNKVTEKGKDVELRCDPISGHTALYWYRQSLGQGLEFLIYFQGNSAPDKSGLPSDRFSAERTGGSVSTLTIQRTQQEDSAVYLCASRTNLRTYNEQFFGPGTRLTVL.

This clonotype was seen repeatedly, ten times or more. In DNA form, the CDR3 reads TGCAGTGCCTTCAGGGGCGGGGCTACCGGGGAGCTGTTTTTT. Residues: CSAFRGGATGELFF. The chain joins TRBV20-1 to TRBJ2-2; the D call may be TRBD1 or TRBD2 (6 bases each). Per germline, CDR1 DFQATT and CDR2 SNEGSKA (reference sequence). V was clipped by 6 bases and J by 5 bases, with 16 bases between them. The CDR3 covers 14 residues.

Details on this clonotype: This clone may be a read error of a much larger clone one base away. The CDR3 DNA reads as TGTGCCAGCAGCACCAGGGACAGGGGACTAAACACTGAAGTTTTCTTT. Protein: CASSTRDRGLNTEVFF. The chain employs TRBV5-5 and TRBJ1-1, with 10 bases lining up with TRBD1. From germline, CDR1 is SGHKS and CDR2 YYEKEE (reference sequence). This CDR3 spans 16 amino acids.

V and J are TRBV5-4 and TRBJ2-5; TRBD1 aligns across 8 bases. Trimming cost V 4 bases and J 4 bases; bases outside gene matches: 3. CDR1 and CDR2 (germline): SGHNT, YYREEE (reference sequence). The CDR3 totals 13 residues. CDR3 sequence: CASSTDRGETQYF. CDR3 coding DNA: TGTGCCAGCAGCACTGACAGGGGAGAGACCCAGTACTTC.

Comment on this clonotype: A single base separates this from a much larger clone, so it may be a read error. The V and J genes are TRBV5-1 and TRBJ2-7, with TRBD2 matching 7 bases. The length of the CDR3 is 15 residues. Germline V gives CDR1 SGHRS, CDR2 YFSETQ. J lost 3 bases, V lost 4 bases, and 10 bases had no gene match. The CDR3 region has the DNA TGCGCCAGCAGCCCTTGGGTGGGAGGGATCTACGAGCAGTACTTC. This gives the protein CASSPWVGGIYEQYF.

The rearrangement joins TRBV18 to TRBJ2-5; 9 bases are a match to TRBD2. This CDR3 contains 15 residues. V was pared by 1 base and J by 5 bases, with 5 bases of the junction left unmatched. Per germline, CDR1 KGHSH and CDR2 LQKENI. The CDR3 here is CASSPQAGGSETQYF. CDR3 coding DNA: TGTGCCAGCTCACCACAAGCGGGGGGATCTGAGACCCAGTACTTC.

This clonotype was recorded many times. This chain connects TRBV5-5 to TRBJ1-1; D is unresolved. Germline assignment: CDR1 SGHKS and CDR2 YYEKEE (reference sequence). V lost 1 base and J 1 base, leaving 8 bases between the germline ends. The CDR3 has 14 amino acids. The CDR3 sequence is CASSLLSENTEAFF. CDR3 coding DNA: TGTGCCAGCAGCTTGCTCTCTGAGAACACTGAAGCTTTCTTT.

Ten or more counts support this clonotype. The chain recombines TRBV15 with TRBJ2-7; D possibly corresponds to TRBD1 (5 bases). Germline V CDR1 and CDR2: LNHNV, YYDKDF (reference sequence). Trimming cost V 1 base and J 5 bases, with 15 bases left between them. There are 15 residues in the CDR3. The CDR3 DNA sequence: TGTGCCACCAGCAGAGTGGCCCCCTGGACAAACGAGCAGTACTTC. The encoded protein is CATSRVAPWTNEQYF. The full variable domain, rest sourced from reference TRBV15 and TRBJ2-7, is DAMVIQNPRYQVTQFGKPVTLSCSQTLNHNVMYWYQQKSSQAPKLLFHYYDKDFNNEADTPDNFQSRRPNTSFCFLDIRSPGLGDTAMYLCATSRVAPWTNEQYFGPGTRLTVT.

This clonotype was counted many times. The rearrangement links TRBV11-2 to TRBJ2-7; D call uncertain. Germline CDR1 reads SGHAT; CDR2 reads FQNNGV. The CDR3 length is 14 residues. V lost 7 bases, J lost 1 base, and 14 bases lay in between. In DNA, the CDR3 is TGTGCCAGCACCCACATGGGTAGGTCCTACGAGCAGTACTTC. This gives the protein CASTHMGRSYEQYF.